A single sample is the source of the 30 T cell receptor beta chains below, sequenced in a study of shared clonotypes between healthy human individuals. Repertoires were generated with immunoSEQ multiplex PCR, while TCRdb's copy carries only in-frame clones and drops some. The table has fewer than 600,000 clones, about 85% seen once. The sample was PBMCs. These receptors all come from a woman aged 40 to 49 in good health. Some clones in this sample may be carry-over from other donors' samples.

This clone appeared a few times. This sample also contains other DNA sequences that code for the same CDR3. The genes are TRBV7-3 and TRBJ1-5, with a tentative D call TRBD1 (6 bases). Germline loops: CDR1 SGHTA, CDR2 FQGTGA. The CDR3 loop spans 13 amino acids. The V end lost 4 bases, the J end lost 4 bases, and 8 bases lay between the germline ends. CDR3 bases: TGTGCCAGCAGCTCGGACAGAAATCAGCCCCAGCATTTT. This sequence encodes CASSSDRNQPQHF. Filled out from reference TRBV7-3 and TRBJ1-5, the complete variable domain reads GAGVSQTPSNKVTEKGKYVELRCDPISGHTALYWYRQSLGQGPEFLIYFQGTGAADDSGLPNDRFFAVRPEGSVSTLKIQRTERGDSAVYLCASSSDRNQPQHFGDGTRLSIL.

This chain joins TRBV18 and TRBJ2-1; no clear D gene. Trimming pared 2 bases from V and 8 bases from J, leaving 7 bases between. Germline V lookup: CDR1 KGHSH, CDR2 LQKENI. The CDR3 is 12 residues long. DNA for the CDR3: TGTGCCAGCTCACCAAATTTAGATGAGCAGTTCTTC. Its protein is CASSPNLDEQFF. Variable domain in full (rest from reference TRBV18 and TRBJ2-1): NAGVMQNPRHLVRRRGQEARLRCSPMKGHSHVYWYRQLPEEGLKFMVYLQKENIIDESGMPKERFSAEFPKEGPSILRIQQVVRGDSAAYFCASSPNLDEQFFGPGTRLTVL.

The chain combines TRBV30 with TRBJ2-7, with D possibly matching TRBD1 (5 bases). V shed 1 base and J shed 0 bases, with 13 bases lying between them. The CDR3 runs to 15 residues. The germline gives CDR1 GTSNPN, CDR2 SVGIG (reference sequence). CDR3 DNA: TGTGCCTGGAGTGGCGACCAGGGATTCTCCTACGAGCAGTACTTC. Protein: CAWSGDQGFSYEQYF. The full variable domain, completed using reference TRBV30 and TRBJ2-7, is SQTIHQWPATLVQPVGSPLSLECTVEGTSNPNLYWYRQAAGRGLQLLFYSVGIGQISSEVPQNLSASRPQDRQFILSSKKLLLSDSGFYLCAWSGDQGFSYEQYFGPGTRLTVT.

This clone was detected many times. The chain is built from TRBV20-1 and TRBJ2-5, with D possibly TRBD1 on 6 matching bases. The CDR3 length is 11 residues. The germline V and J ends were trimmed by 6 bases and 10 bases, with 15 bases remaining between them. From germline, CDR1 is DFQATT and CDR2 SNEGSKA (reference sequence). The CDR3 nucleotides read TGCAGTGCAGCGCCCAGGGGTAGCCAGTACTTC. This codes for CSAAPRGSQYF.

Worth noting for this clone: This CDR3 is also generated by other DNA sequences in the sample. V usage is TRBV18 and J usage is TRBJ2-2, with no clear D. The CDR3 runs to 14 residues. In germline, CDR1 is KGHSH, CDR2 LQKENI. Trimming stripped 6 bases from V and 4 bases from J, with 12 bases between. The CDR3 DNA is TGTGCCAGCTCGCGCGACACGGGCACCGGGGAGCTGTTTTTT. Its protein product is CASSRDTGTGELFF.

This clone was recorded a few times. The J gene is TRBJ2-7, the V gene TRBV28; 11 bases fit TRBD2. This CDR3 has 16 residues. Unmatched junction bases numbered 7, after V lost 2 bases and J lost 4 bases. The germline V gene has CDR1 MDHEN and CDR2 SYDVKM. The CDR3 reads CASSLERLAGWYEQYF. The CDR3, as DNA: TGTGCCAGCAGTTTAGAGCGACTAGCGGGATGGTACGAGCAGTACTTC.

Concerning this clone: A junction boundary mismatches the germline segment, possibly from a read error. The V gene is TRBV10-3, the J gene TRBJ2-7; D uncertain. This CDR3 is built from 13 residues. Germline V gene lookup returns CDR1 ENHRY and CDR2 SYGVKD. The DNA of the CDR3 is TGCGCCAGCAGGTCCCCGGCCTCCTACGAGCAGTACTTC. This codes for CASRSPASYEQYF.

V is TRBV21-1 and J is TRBJ2-1; no DNA check was done on the table's D call, TRBD2. TRBV21-1 is a known pseudogene. The CDR3 contains 20 residues. The CDR3 loop is CASSKVLTSGRARAYNEQFF. CDR3 in DNA: TGTGCCAGCAGCAAAGTATTGACTAGCGGGAGGGCCAGGGCATACAATGAGCAGTTCTTC.

The chain joins TRBV27 to TRBJ1-1; tentatively, D is TRBD1 (5 bases). The CDR3 spans 16 residues. The germline gives CDR1 MNHEY, CDR2 SMNVEV (reference sequence). V lost 3 bases and J lost 0, with 14 bases in between. In DNA form, the CDR3 reads TGTGCCAGCAGTTTTATGCGCGGGACGGTGAACACTGAAGCTTTCTTT. Translating gives CASSFMRGTVNTEAFF.

The chain links TRBV11-2 to TRBJ1-5; possibly TRBD1 for D (6 bases). The CDR3 runs to 17 residues. Germline-derived CDR1 and CDR2 are SGHAT and FQNNGV. The germline V and J ends were trimmed by 1 base and 6 bases, with 19 bases remaining between them. The CDR3 bases are TGTGCCAGCAGCTTAGGAGGCCGGGGGCGGCCCGGTCAGCCCCAGCATTTT. This codes for CASSLGGRGRPGQPQHF.

This clone was found once. The chain recombines TRBV6-5 with TRBJ2-2; no clear D gene. Germline assignment: CDR1 MNHEY and CDR2 SVGAGI. The CDR3 sequence is 16 residues long. V was clipped by 0 bases and J by 2 bases, with 10 bases between them. The CDR3 region has the DNA TGTGCCAGCAGTTACTCCCCCCTCTCCAACACCGGGGAGCTGTTTTTT. Translating gives CASSYSPLSNTGELFF.

This clone came up once. This sequence joins TRBV9 and TRBJ2-1; 9 bases map to TRBD2. Trimming cost V 0 bases and J 9 bases; bases outside gene matches: 7. The germline V gene has CDR1 SGDLS and CDR2 YYNGEE. The CDR3 is made up of 15 amino acids. The CDR3 spells CASSVVLAGEGEQFF. CDR3 nucleotides: TGTGCCAGCAGCGTAGTTTTAGCGGGAGAAGGTGAGCAGTTCTTC. Supplemented by reference TRBV9 and TRBJ2-1, the full variable domain reads DSGVTQTPKHLITATGQRVTLRCSPRSGDLSVYWYQQSLDQGLQFLIQYYNGEERAKGNILERFSAQQFPDLHSELNLSSLELGDSALYFCASSVVLAGEGEQFFGPGTRLTVL.

This clone was detected many times. Other DNA sequences of this sample code for an identical CDR3. The V gene is TRBV7-9, the J gene TRBJ2-2; D unresolved. The CDR3 covers 13 residues. Trimming removed 3 bases at V and 5 bases at J, with 7 bases between. Germline assignment: CDR1 SEHNR and CDR2 FQNEAQ (reference sequence). The CDR3: CASSFLGTGELFF. CDR3 sequence (DNA): TGTGCCAGCAGCTTTCTGGGAACCGGGGAGCTGTTTTTT.

Here the CDR3 reads CAWSVLRGGGNEKLFF. CDR3 bases: TGTGCCTGGAGTGTTCTCCGGGGAGGGGGGAATGAAAAACTGTTTTTT. The chain links TRBV30 to TRBJ1-4, with D tentatively TRBD1 (6 bases). Germline CDR1 and CDR2: GTSNPN and SVGIG (reference sequence). V was shortened by 0 bases and J by 5 bases, with 16 bases between the two germline ends. This CDR3 has 16 residues.

The chain couples TRBV6-5 to TRBJ2-7; D uncertain. The germline V and J ends were trimmed by 7 bases and 0 bases, with 16 bases remaining between them. The CDR3 is made up of 15 amino acids. Germline V gene lookup returns CDR1 MNHEY and CDR2 SVGAGI. The CDR3 is CASTPATHPSYEQYF. The CDR3 bases are TGTGCCAGCACGCCGGCTACCCACCCCTCCTACGAGCAGTACTTC.

Only a few counts were recorded for this clone. The V and J genes are TRBV28 and TRBJ1-5; weak D call: TRBD1 (5 bases). V was pared by 3 bases and J by 5 bases, with 14 bases between. Germline CDR1 MDHEN, CDR2 SYDVKM. This CDR3 contains 15 residues. The CDR3 DNA reads as TGTGCCAGCAGTTTGGGGCCAGGGCCGTATCAGCCCCAGCATTTT. Encoded protein: CASSLGPGPYQPQHF.

This chain connects TRBV5-6 to TRBJ2-1, with D perhaps TRBD2 (5 bases). V lost 3 bases and J 9 bases, leaving 28 bases between the germline ends. The CDR3 has 18 residues. Germline lookup yields CDR1 SGHDT and CDR2 YYEEEE. CDR3 bases: TGTGCCAGCAGCTCTCTGATCGTACTAGGTCTGTTACCGGGTGAGCAGTTCTTC. This sequence encodes CASSSLIVLGLLPGEQFF.

The CDR3 reads CASSISFQLSYEQYF. The CDR3 nucleotides are TGTGCCAGTAGTATATCCTTCCAGCTCTCCTACGAGCAGTACTTC. The chain is built from TRBV19 and TRBJ2-7; D remains unclear. V was shortened by 2 bases and J by 0 bases, with 11 bases between the two germline ends. CDR1 LNHDA and CDR2 SQIVND come from the germline V gene (reference sequence). CDR3 length equals 15 residues.

The rearrangement links TRBV7-9 to TRBJ2-1; 7 bases line up with TRBD2. There are 13 residues in the CDR3. V was clipped by 7 bases and J by 6 bases; unmatched bases: 6. Germline assignment: CDR1 SEHNR and CDR2 FQNEAQ (reference sequence). Here the CDR3 DNA reads TGTGCCAGCACCCTGGGGGGGAGCAATGAGCAGTTCTTC. Translated: CASTLGGSNEQFF.

V gene TRBV14 combines with J gene TRBJ2-7; 9 bases agree with TRBD2. J was trimmed by 3 bases and V by 4 bases; bases with no gene match: 4. The CDR3 sequence is 14 residues long. Germline loops: CDR1 SGHDN, CDR2 FVKESK. This CDR3 is CASSRGRGYYEQYF. The CDR3 coding sequence is TGTGCCAGCAGCCGCGGGAGGGGCTACTACGAGCAGTACTTC.

The genes are TRBV5-1 and TRBJ2-7; D gene uncertain. Trimming took off 3 bases at V and 3 bases at J, with 13 bases between the two ends. The germline V gene encodes CDR1 SGHRS and CDR2 YFSETQ. This CDR3 spans 14 amino acids. The CDR3 DNA is TGCGCCAGCAGCTCGACTTCTAAAGGCTACGAGCAGTACTTC. The encoded protein is CASSSTSKGYEQYF.

The CDR3: CASSPGLAPRAETQYF. DNA for the CDR3: TGTGCCAGCAGCCCCGGACTAGCACCGAGAGCCGAGACCCAGTACTTC. The chain is built from TRBV11-2 and TRBJ2-5, with TRBD2 identical over 8 bases. Trimming took 5 bases from V and 5 from J; bases not matched to a gene: 13. Germline values: CDR1 SGHAT, CDR2 FQNNGV. This CDR3 comprises 16 residues.

J is TRBJ1-1 and V is TRBV4-2; no firm D call. The V end lost 6 bases, the J end lost 0 bases, and 11 bases lay between the germline ends. The CDR3 length is 14 residues. The germline V gene has CDR1 LGHNA and CDR2 YNFKEQ. CDR3 residues: CASRPERVNTEAFF. In nucleotides, the CDR3 is TGTGCCAGCAGGCCTGAACGGGTGAACACTGAAGCTTTCTTT.

The chain joins TRBV5-1 to TRBJ1-1; the D is unclear. Germline CDR1 SGHRS, CDR2 YFSETQ. Trimming cost V 4 bases and J 5 bases, with 15 bases left between them. This CDR3 comprises 14 residues. For the CDR3, the DNA is TGCGCCAGCAGCCCCCGGACGGTCGAGACTGAAGCTTTCTTT. As protein: CASSPRTVETEAFF.

This clone was seen a single time. CDR3 nucleotides: TGTGCCAGCAGCTACGGACTAGCGGGAGTGGACGAGCAGTACTTC. It is translated as CASSYGLAGVDEQYF. The genes are TRBV7-9 and TRBJ2-7; TRBD2 matches at 13 bases. The trim removed 4 bases at V and 5 bases at J, leaving 5 bases unmatched. CDR3 length: 15 residues. The germline V gene has CDR1 SEHNR and CDR2 FQNEAQ (reference sequence).

The V and J genes are TRBV7-6 and TRBJ2-7; D remains unclear. CDR1 is SGHVS and CDR2 is FNYEAQ in the germline V gene. The CDR3 is 13 residues long. Trimming left V 5 bases short and J 4 bases short, with 12 bases between. CDR3: CASSHRPVYEQYF. Written as DNA, the CDR3 is TGTGCCAGCAGCCACCGGCCTGTATACGAGCAGTACTTC. The full variable domain, in which reference TRBV7-6 and TRBJ2-7 provide the parts outside the CDR3, is GAGVSQSPRYKVTKRGQDVALRCDPISGHVSLYWYRQALGQGPEFLTYFNYEAQQDKSGLPNDRFSAERPEGSISTLTIQRTEQRDSAMYRCASSHRPVYEQYFGPGTRLTVT.

The chain links TRBV30 to TRBJ2-2; D is uncertain. CDR1 GTSNPN and CDR2 SVGIG come from the germline V gene (reference sequence). The CDR3 is made up of 12 amino acids. Trimming took off 2 bases at V and 3 bases at J, with 4 bases between the two ends. CDR3 region: CAWSRDTGELFF. CDR3 nucleotide sequence: TGTGCCTGGAGTCGAGACACCGGGGAGCTGTTTTTT.

V usage is TRBV4-2 and J usage is TRBJ1-5; D gene uncertain. CDR3 length: 14 residues. Trimming shortened V by 4 bases and J by 2 bases, and 9 bases separated the two germline ends. Germline V CDR1 and CDR2: LGHNA, YNFKEQ. In nucleotides, the CDR3 is TGTGCCAGCAGCCCGGACGGCGGCAATCAGCCCCAGCATTTT. It codes for CASSPDGGNQPQHF.

The genes are TRBV28 and TRBJ2-6; a weak D match, TRBD1 (6 bases). Trimming stripped 5 bases from V and 2 bases from J, with 16 bases between. Looked up from germline, CDR1 is MDHEN and CDR2 is SYDVKM. This CDR3 has 17 amino acids. The CDR3 loop is CASSSQQGQPGANVLTF. The CDR3 coding sequence is TGTGCCAGCAGTAGCCAACAGGGACAACCTGGGGCCAACGTCCTGACTTTC.

This clone was detected a few times. The V and J genes are TRBV29-1 and TRBJ1-1; D remains ambiguous. CDR1 is SQVTM, CDR2 ANQGSEA, per germline. The length of the CDR3 is 14 residues. Trimming took off 0 bases at V and 1 base at J, with 9 bases between the two ends. The CDR3: CSVEDIGSNTEAFF. The CDR3 DNA follows: TGCAGCGTTGAAGATATAGGATCGAACACTGAAGCTTTCTTT.